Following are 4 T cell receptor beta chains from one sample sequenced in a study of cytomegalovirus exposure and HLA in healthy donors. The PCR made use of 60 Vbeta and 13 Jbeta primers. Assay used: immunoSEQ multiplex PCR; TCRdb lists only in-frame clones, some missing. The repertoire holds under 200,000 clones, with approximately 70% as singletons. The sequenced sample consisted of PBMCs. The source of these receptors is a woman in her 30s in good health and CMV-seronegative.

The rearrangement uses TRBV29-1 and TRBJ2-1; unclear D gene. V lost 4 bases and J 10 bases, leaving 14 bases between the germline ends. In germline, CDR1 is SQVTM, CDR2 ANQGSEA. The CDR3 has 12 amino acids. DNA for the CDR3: TGCAGCGTTGCGATCGATGGCGGCGAGCAGTTCTTC. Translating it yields CSVAIDGGEQFF.

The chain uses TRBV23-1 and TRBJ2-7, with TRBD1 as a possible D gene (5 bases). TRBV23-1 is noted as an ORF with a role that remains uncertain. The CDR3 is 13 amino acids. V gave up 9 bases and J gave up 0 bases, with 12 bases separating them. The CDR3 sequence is CASKAGPSYEQYF. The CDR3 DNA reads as TGCGCCAGTAAGGCAGGGCCCTCCTACGAGCAGTACTTC.

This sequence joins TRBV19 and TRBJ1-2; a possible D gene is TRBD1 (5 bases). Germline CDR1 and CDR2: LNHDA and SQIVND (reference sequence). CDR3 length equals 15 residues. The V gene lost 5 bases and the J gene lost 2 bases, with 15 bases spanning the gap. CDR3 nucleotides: TGTGCCAGTAGTGATTTCCCCGCAGGGAACTATGGCTACACCTTC. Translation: CASSDFPAGNYGYTF.

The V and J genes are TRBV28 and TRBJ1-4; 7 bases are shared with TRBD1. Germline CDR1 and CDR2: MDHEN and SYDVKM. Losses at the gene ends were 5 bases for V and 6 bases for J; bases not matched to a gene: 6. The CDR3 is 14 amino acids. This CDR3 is CASSHRGWDEKLFF. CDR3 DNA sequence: TGTGCCAGCAGTCACAGGGGTTGGGATGAAAAACTGTTTTTT.